This T cell receptor (beta chain) was found in a study of T cell repertoires in ileal Crohn's disease (dated by TCRdb to the late 2010s). Regarding the study in general: Median disease duration was roughly 8.2 years, and around 40% of patients were identified as active smokers at the time of surgery. All patients had surgery for a complication: stricturing disease in 61% and penetrating disease in roughly 39%. About half of the patients received postoperative therapy: eleven to twelve received thiopurines and 18 received anti-TNF agents. TCR repertoire analysis was done in 50 to 70 Crohn's disease patients from a prospective multicentre cohort. The study was conducted in parallel with a multicentre cohort built to find predictors of early endoscopic recurrence after ileocolonic resection. A Rutgeerts score above i0 was used to define endoscopic postoperative recurrence. A total of around 170 mucosal samples from roughly 60 patients were sequenced, collected from several sites on the surgical specimen as well as at postoperative endoscopy.

The full study reports these points: Compared with CD4 T cells, sorted CD8 T cells held more high-frequency clones, which suggests that the mucosal expansions were mostly CD8. A significantly higher proportion of clonal expansions was observed in active smokers at surgery than in non-smokers (roughly 27% vs 19%, p=0.02). Higher high-frequency clone percentages at surgery were associated with endoscopic recurrence; all patients with clonality above 26.8% (18/57) had recurrence. Mucosal CD4 and CD8 T cells were sorted and sequenced only in a subgroup of patients, the size of which was not stated.

Adults with ileal or ileocolonic Crohn's disease and an indication for ileocolonic resection were eligible for inclusion. Whole ileal mucosal biopsies were stored frozen at -80°C before DNA extraction. A TRizol-based method was used to extract genomic DNA from the frozen whole biopsies, and the DNA was quantified with a NanoDrop 2000 spectrophotometer. CDR1 and CDR2 (SGHAT, FQDESV) derive from the germline V gene (reference sequence). Measured from the cysteine to the phenylalanine, the CDR3 is 16 residues long. Only the CDR3 DNA is retained, 48 bases long and in frame from the first base. V sheds 5 bases and J sheds 2 bases, leaving 18 bases between their ends. Five hundred nanograms of biopsy DNA per sample were submitted for commercial TCRB immunosequencing. A two-step, amplification bias-controlled multiplex PCR was used by Adaptive Biotechnology to amplify CDR3 regions from genomic DNA. In the first PCR, primers covered every V and J gene segment, and in the second PCR, barcodes and Illumina adapters were added. CDR3 libraries were sequenced on an Illumina instrument. As for the original processing: Vendor-provided pipelines were combined with custom analysis of raw data in R/Bioconductor under R version 3.3.0. Clonality, which ranges from 0 to 1, was calculated as the inverse of the normalised Shannon entropy across all productive clones. High-frequency clones were defined as the share of the repertoire taken up by the top 100 clones, keeping only clones that passed a 95% confidence test. Overlap between samples was measured with the Morisita-Horn index, while repertoire diversity was measured with the Simpson index. TCRdb limited this immuneACCESS table to in-frame rearrangements with V and J called. A share of clones is missing; checked studies link under half to unresolved V genes, and the rest is unexplained. That table is the source of V, J and clone size, and D and trimming were worked out from the DNA. This sample is represented by 2,300 or so clones; roughly 92% of them were singletons. More than 3% of the sample is held by the ten biggest clonotypes.

A note on this clone: This receptor's antigen is unknown. No quality values exist for individual bases; no much larger clone is one base distant.

The sample comprised ileal tissue. The chain couples TRBV11-1 to TRBJ1-1; the D gene lacks a confident call. The TCR comes from an adult with Crohn's disease. The DNA is as follows: TGTGCCAGCAGCCCCCGGGAGGGCGGTCCAAACACTGAAGCTTTCTTT. Translated, it gives CASSPREGGPNTEAFF.